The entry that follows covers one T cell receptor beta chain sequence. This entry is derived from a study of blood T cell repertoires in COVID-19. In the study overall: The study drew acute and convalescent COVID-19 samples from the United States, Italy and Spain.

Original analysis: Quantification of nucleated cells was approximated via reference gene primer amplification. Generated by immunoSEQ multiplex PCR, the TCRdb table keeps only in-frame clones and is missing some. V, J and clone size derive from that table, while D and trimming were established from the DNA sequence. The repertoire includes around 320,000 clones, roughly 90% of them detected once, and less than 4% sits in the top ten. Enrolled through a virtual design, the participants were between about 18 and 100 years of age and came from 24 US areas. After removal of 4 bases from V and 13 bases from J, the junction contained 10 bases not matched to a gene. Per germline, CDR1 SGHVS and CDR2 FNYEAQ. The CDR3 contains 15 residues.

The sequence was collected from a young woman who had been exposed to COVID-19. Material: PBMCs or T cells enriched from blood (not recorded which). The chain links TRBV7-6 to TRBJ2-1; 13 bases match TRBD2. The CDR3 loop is CASSSRRGLAGEQFF. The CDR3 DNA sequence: TGTGCCAGCAGCTCCCGCCGCGGACTAGCGGGGGAACAGTTCTTC.